This T cell receptor (beta chain) comes out of a study of identical twins. Study-level results: Recombination models fit unrelated individuals' TCR alpha sharing but underestimated twins'.

Of note for this clonotype: The antigen is unknown.

A template switching step contributed a universal primer site, while unique molecular identifiers were present in the cDNA. A single record per CDR3 protein comes from TCRdb applying MiXCR to the 5' RACE reads. There are some 500,000 distinct CDR3 sequences in the sample; over 11% occur only once, and approximately 1% lies in the top ten. These data also formed part of another study, on yellow fever vaccine responses in identical twins.

Material: CD4+ T cells sorted from blood. The TCR originated in a woman younger than 35 in good health.

CDR3 loop: CATTAGGRTDTQYF. The CDR3 nucleotides read TGTGCCACAACTGCAGGGGGGCGCACAGATACGCAGTATTTT. The rearrangement uses TRBV15 and TRBJ2-3, with D maybe TRBD1 (7 bases). The CDR3 is 14 amino acids. Germline CDR1 is LNHNV and CDR2 is YYDKDF (reference sequence). The V end was cut by 9 bases, the J end by 1 base, with 14 bases between.